What follows are 26 T cell receptor beta chains derived from one specimen sequenced in a study of blood T cell repertoires in COVID-19. Measured with immunoSEQ multiplex PCR; TCRdb has only the in-frame clones, and not every one. The profile shows 250,000 to 300,000 clones, 89% of them singletons. The sequenced sample was PBMCs or T cells enriched from blood (not recorded which). These TCRs come from a middle-aged woman who had recovered from COVID-19.

The chain carries TRBV11-1 and TRBJ2-5; TRBD1 agrees at 7 bases. Trimming cost V 1 base and J 7 bases; bases outside gene matches: 6. CDR3 length: 14 residues. Germline values: CDR1 SGHAT, CDR2 FQDESV (reference sequence). CDR3 coding DNA: TGTGCCAGCAGCTTAGAGGGACAGCACCGGACCCAGTACTTC. It codes for CASSLEGQHRTQYF.

The chain couples TRBV4-1 to TRBJ2-3; D perhaps matches TRBD2 (6 bases). This CDR3 has 17 residues. Germline V CDR1 and CDR2: MGHRA, YSYEKL. V was pared by 4 bases and J by 4 bases, with 21 bases between. For the CDR3, the DNA is TGCGCCAGCAGCCTAGAAACGGGAGAGGGAAGGCCAGATACGCAGTATTTT. This gives the protein CASSLETGEGRPDTQYF.

This chain uses TRBV30 with TRBJ1-1; D gene uncertain. Germline assignment: CDR1 GTSNPN and CDR2 SVGIG (reference sequence). V was pared by 4 bases and J by 1 base, with 7 bases between. The CDR3 loop spans 12 amino acids. CDR3 nucleotide sequence: TGTGCCTGGAAAAACTGGAACACTGAAGCTTTCTTT. Its translation is CAWKNWNTEAFF.

V gene TRBV5-1 combines with J gene TRBJ1-1, with TRBD1 matching 9 bases. From germline, CDR1 is SGHRS and CDR2 YFSETQ. Losses at the gene ends were 4 bases for V and 2 bases for J; bases not matched to a gene: 3. The CDR3 consists of 14 residues. The CDR3 DNA follows: TGCGCCAGCAGCCGGGACAGGGCCAACACTGAAGCTTTCTTT. Protein product: CASSRDRANTEAFF.

A single count supports this clone. V and J are TRBV18 and TRBJ2-1; TRBD2 agrees at 11 bases. Trimming took 3 bases from V and 2 from J; bases not matched to a gene: 6. The CDR3 sequence is 17 residues long. In germline, CDR1 is KGHSH, CDR2 LQKENI. CDR3 in amino acids: CASSPPTSGDPYNEQFF. The CDR3 DNA sequence: TGTGCCAGCTCACCCCCGACTAGCGGGGACCCCTACAATGAGCAGTTCTTC.

V and J are TRBV3-1 (or the pseudogene TRBV3-2) and TRBJ2-5; D gene unclear. There are 14 residues in the CDR3. Trimming left V 4 bases short and J 1 base short, with 10 bases between. Looked up from germline, CDR1 is LGHDT and CDR2 is YNNKEL (reference sequence). CDR3 DNA: TGTGCCAGCAGCCGGATGGCTAGCCAAGAGACCCAGTACTTC. Translation: CASSRMASQETQYF.

The chain uses TRBV29-1 and TRBJ1-2; no definite D call. V dropped 4 bases and J dropped 6 bases, with 18 bases sitting between them. CDR1 and CDR2 (germline): SQVTM, ANQGSEA. This CDR3 is 14 amino acids long. The CDR3 region has the DNA TGCAGCGTTGGCGGCAGACCCTCCGGTGATGGCTACACCTTC. Amino acid sequence: CSVGGRPSGDGYTF.

The chain is built from TRBV19 and TRBJ1-2, with TRBD1 matching 7 bases. J was trimmed by 5 bases and V by 4 bases; bases with no gene match: 7. CDR1 is LNHDA, CDR2 SQIVND, per germline (reference sequence). The CDR3 covers 14 residues. Here the CDR3 DNA reads TGTGCCAGTAGTAGAGGCGGGACAGATTATGGCTACACCTTC. It translates to CASSRGGTDYGYTF.

The DNA of the CDR3 is TGCGCCAGCAGCCTCCGGGACAAGACAAACTATGGCTACACCTTC. It codes for CASSLRDKTNYGYTF. The chain uses TRBV4-1 and TRBJ1-2; possible D gene TRBD1, 6 bases. Trimming cost V 4 bases and J 2 bases, with 14 bases left between them. Per germline, CDR1 MGHRA and CDR2 YSYEKL. CDR3 length equals 15 residues.

This chain joins TRBV2 and TRBJ2-4; D unresolved. CDR1 and CDR2 from the germline V gene are SNHLY and FYNNEI. Trimming took 1 base from V and 3 from J, leaving 13 bases between them. The CDR3 spans 16 residues. As DNA, the CDR3 is TGTGCCAGCAGTGAAGTTGGGTACAGCAGCAAAAACATTCAGTACTTC. Residues: CASSEVGYSSKNIQYF.

This clone was counted once. V usage is TRBV6-2 or TRBV6-3 and J usage is TRBJ1-2; TRBD1 matches 7 bases. The germline V gene has CDR1 MNHEY and CDR2 SVGEGT. The trim removed 4 bases at V and 4 bases at J, leaving 6 bases unmatched. The CDR3 consists of 14 residues. As DNA, the CDR3 is TGTGCCAGCAGTTTAACCGGGACAGCCTATGGCTACACCTTC. Amino acids: CASSLTGTAYGYTF.

The table lists this clone with a count of one. This chain uses TRBV6-5 with TRBJ1-2; D uncertain. Germline V gene lookup returns CDR1 MNHEY and CDR2 SVGAGI. V lost 4 bases, J lost 6 bases, and 18 bases lay in between. The CDR3 covers 15 residues. The DNA for the CDR3 is TGTGCCAGCAGTTCCGGATCGGCAGGCCTTAATGGCTACACCTTC. Protein product: CASSSGSAGLNGYTF.

The chain employs TRBV24-1 and TRBJ2-7, with TRBD2 matching over 9 bases. V trimming: 3 bases; J trimming: 4 bases; junction bases outside the gene matches: 12. CDR1 and CDR2 from the germline V gene are KGHDR and SFDVKD. The CDR3 spans 17 residues. CDR3 in DNA: TGTGCCACCAGTGATCTATCGACTAGCGGAAAAGCTTACGAGCAGTACTTC. Translation: CATSDLSTSGKAYEQYF.

The V and J genes are TRBV3-1 (or the pseudogene TRBV3-2) and TRBJ2-1; possibly TRBD2 for D (7 bases). Germline V gene data show CDR1 as LGHDT and CDR2 as YNNKEL (reference sequence). V was shortened by 0 bases and J by 0 bases, with 15 bases between the two germline ends. CDR3 length equals 18 residues. CDR3 sequence: CASSQEWGGGSSYNEQFF. CDR3 nucleotides: TGTGCCAGCAGCCAAGAATGGGGAGGGGGTAGCTCCTACAATGAGCAGTTCTTC.

The chain recombines TRBV7-2 with TRBJ1-1; D gene unclear. The V end was cut by 6 bases, the J end by 1 base, with 9 bases between. This CDR3 contains 13 residues. The germline V gene has CDR1 SGHTA and CDR2 FQGNSA. CDR3 residues: CASSLSRNTEAFF. In DNA form, the CDR3 reads TGTGCCAGCAGTCTGTCGAGGAACACTGAAGCTTTCTTT.

The chain uses TRBV7-2 and TRBJ1-6; D call uncertain. CDR1 is SGHTA, CDR2 FQGNSA, per germline. V lost 1 base, J lost 7 bases, and 14 bases lay in between. The CDR3 loop spans 16 amino acids. The CDR3 is CASSLGWARMNSPLHF. The CDR3 DNA reads as TGTGCCAGCAGCTTAGGTTGGGCCAGAATGAATTCACCCCTCCACTTT.

The V and J genes are TRBV6-4 and TRBJ2-4; D is unresolved. This CDR3 comprises 11 residues. Germline assignment: CDR1 MRHNA and CDR2 SNTAGT. The V gene lost 0 bases and the J gene lost 9 bases, with 3 bases spanning the gap. The CDR3 region has the DNA TGTGCCAGCAGTGACTCCGGCATTCAGTACTTC. Its translation: CASSDSGIQYF.

The chain has TRBV5-6 and TRBJ1-2, with 7 bases lining up with TRBD1. The V gene's germline CDR1 is SGHDT and CDR2 YYEEEE. The V segment lost 2 bases and the J segment 6 bases; nucleotides outside the gene matches: 10. The CDR3 is made up of 15 amino acids. CDR3 protein: CASSFVYRGYHGYTF. In DNA, the CDR3 is TGTGCCAGCAGCTTCGTTTACAGGGGATATCATGGCTACACCTTC.

The chain uses TRBV6-5 and TRBJ2-2; D is uncertain. Germline lookup yields CDR1 MNHEY and CDR2 SVGAGI. V was shortened by 5 bases and J by 3 bases, with 4 bases between the two germline ends. This CDR3 has 12 amino acids. In nucleotides, the CDR3 is TGTGCCAGCAGTAGAGACACCGGGGAGCTGTTTTTT. It yields the protein CASSRDTGELFF.

CDR3 residues: CASSRTFVQKPQHF. CDR3 nucleotides: TGCGCCAGCAGCCGTACTTTTGTACAGAAGCCCCAGCATTTT. This chain uses TRBV4-1 with TRBJ1-5; the D is unclear. V dropped 4 bases and J dropped 8 bases, with 15 bases sitting between them. This CDR3 comprises 14 residues. Germline values: CDR1 MGHRA, CDR2 YSYEKL.

The chain links TRBV21-1 to TRBJ1-2; the DNA was not used to check the table's D call, TRBD1. TRBV21-1 is designated a pseudogene. The CDR3 is made up of 14 amino acids. The CDR3 loop is CASTAYRGVYGYTF. The CDR3 coding sequence is TGTGCCAGCACCGCCTACAGGGGCGTCTATGGCTACACCTTC.

The chain employs TRBV21-1 and TRBJ1-6; TRBD1 reflects the table's D call only, with no check against the DNA. TRBV21-1 is marked as a pseudogene. The CDR3 totals 20 residues. The CDR3 DNA reads as TGTGCCAGCAGCAAATTGCCCTATCAGGAGGGGGACAGGTTTAATTCACCCCTCCACTTT. Protein product: CASSKLPYQEGDRFNSPLHF.

CDR3 bases: TGTGCCAGCAGCTTATCCCAGGGACAAGAGACCCAGTACTTC. It encodes CASSLSQGQETQYF. V gene TRBV7-3 combines with J gene TRBJ2-5, with D possibly matching TRBD1 (5 bases). V lost 2 bases, J lost 2 bases, and 9 bases lay in between. The CDR3 length is 14 residues. Germline V gene data show CDR1 as SGHTA and CDR2 as FQGTGA.

Comments on this clone: Distinct nucleotide sequences in the sample also encode this CDR3. The rearrangement joins TRBV19 to TRBJ1-4; 9 nucleotides agree with TRBD1. Germline CDR1 and CDR2: LNHDA and SQIVND (reference sequence). The CDR3 loop spans 14 amino acids. J was trimmed by 5 bases and V by 7 bases; bases with no gene match: 5. DNA for the CDR3: TGTGCCAGTAATAGGGGACAGGGAAATGAAAAACTGTTTTTT. Translation: CASNRGQGNEKLFF.

The rearrangement uses TRBV5-1 and TRBJ2-7, with 7 bases aligning to TRBD1. The CDR3 covers 15 residues. Per germline, CDR1 SGHRS and CDR2 YFSETQ. The ends lost 4 bases at V and 5 bases at J; junction bases unmatched: 12. The CDR3 sequence is CASSDADREMHEQYF. CDR3 nucleotide sequence: TGCGCCAGCAGCGATGCCGACAGGGAAATGCACGAGCAGTACTTC.

The CDR3 region has the DNA TGTGCCAGCAGCTTCGTACAGGGGGCGTCGTATAATGGCTACACCTTC. It codes for CASSFVQGASYNGYTF. This rearrangement joins TRBV7-2 to TRBJ1-2; TRBD1 aligns across 9 bases. Per the germline V gene, CDR1 is SGHTA and CDR2 is FQGNSA. This CDR3 is built from 16 residues. V lost 3 bases to trimming and J lost 6 bases; unmatched junction nucleotides: 11.